These T cell receptor beta chains were read from a single sample in a study of cytomegalovirus exposure and HLA in healthy donors. The data were produced by immunoSEQ multiplex PCR, yet TCRdb's version contains in-frame clones alone and is incomplete. The sample's table shows 45,000 to 55,000 clones. What was sequenced was PBMCs. These receptors originate from a woman between 45 and 60 years old in good health and CMV-seropositive. The CDR3 runs from the conserved cysteine through the conserved F or W. Each record gives: V gene, D gene, J gene, CDR3 protein, CDR3 DNA. The D gene is left open where the match is weak.

v_call: TRBV11-2
d_call: TRBD1
j_call: TRBJ2-3
cdr3_aa: CASSARQGYTDTQYF
cdr3_nt: TGTGCCAGCAGCGCACGACAGGGATACACAGATACGCAGTATTTT

v_call: TRBV18
d_call: TRBD1
j_call: TRBJ1-2
cdr3_aa: CASSPGQGYGYTF
cdr3_nt: TGTGCCAGCTCACCCGGACAGGGCTATGGCTACACCTTC

v_call: TRBV19
d_call: .
j_call: TRBJ2-7
cdr3_aa: CASSIYSATPEQYF
cdr3_nt: TGTGCCAGTAGTATTTACTCCGCAACCCCCGAGCAGTACTTC

v_call: TRBV7-9
d_call: TRBD1
j_call: TRBJ1-2
cdr3_aa: CASSSDRGIRGYTF
cdr3_nt: TGTGCCAGCAGCTCAGACAGGGGGATACGGGGCTACACCTTC

v_call: TRBV9
d_call: TRBD2
j_call: TRBJ2-1
cdr3_aa: CASSSRDYSYNEQFF
cdr3_nt: TGTGCCAGCAGCTCCCGGGACTACTCCTACAATGAGCAGTTCTTC

v_call: TRBV28
d_call: .
j_call: TRBJ2-3
cdr3_aa: CASSPRGSSTDTQYF
cdr3_nt: TGTGCCAGCAGTCCTCGCGGATCTAGCACAGATACGCAGTATTTT

v_call: TRBV27
d_call: .
j_call: TRBJ1-4
cdr3_aa: CASSFFGQNEKLFF
cdr3_nt: .

v_call: TRBV5-1
d_call: TRBD1
j_call: TRBJ2-1
cdr3_aa: CASSLSGTGDHEQFF
cdr3_nt: TGCGCCAGCAGCCTGTCCGGGACAGGGGATCATGAGCAGTTCTTC

v_call: TRBV10-2
d_call: .
j_call: TRBJ2-3
cdr3_aa: CASEGGGRYF
cdr3_nt: TGCGCCAGCGAAGGGGGGGGAAGGTATTTT

v_call: TRBV9
d_call: .
j_call: TRBJ2-5
cdr3_aa: CASSVGQIQETQYF
cdr3_nt: TGTGCCAGCAGCGTAGGACAGATCCAAGAGACCCAGTACTTC

v_call: TRBV27
d_call: .
j_call: TRBJ2-2
cdr3_aa: CASSFRGARIGGELFF
cdr3_nt: TGTGCCAGCAGTTTCCGGGGGGCGCGAATTGGCGGGGAGCTGTTTTTT

v_call: TRBV7-2
d_call: .
j_call: TRBJ1-5
cdr3_aa: CASSFGGESNQPQHF
cdr3_nt: TGTGCCAGCAGCTTCGGAGGGGAAAGCAATCAGCCCCAGCATTTT